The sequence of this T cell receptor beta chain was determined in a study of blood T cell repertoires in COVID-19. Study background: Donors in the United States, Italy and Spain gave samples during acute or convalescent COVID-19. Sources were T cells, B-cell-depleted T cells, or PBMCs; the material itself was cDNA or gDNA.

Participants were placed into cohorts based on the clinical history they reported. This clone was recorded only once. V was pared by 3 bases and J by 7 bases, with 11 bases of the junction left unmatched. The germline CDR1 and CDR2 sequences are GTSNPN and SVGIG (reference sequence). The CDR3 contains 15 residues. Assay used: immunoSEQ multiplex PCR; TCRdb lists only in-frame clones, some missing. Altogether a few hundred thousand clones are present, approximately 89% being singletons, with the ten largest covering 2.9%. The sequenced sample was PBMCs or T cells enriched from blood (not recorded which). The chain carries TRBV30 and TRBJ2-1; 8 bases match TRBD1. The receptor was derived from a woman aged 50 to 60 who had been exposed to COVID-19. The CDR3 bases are TGTGCCTGGAGCCAAAGACAGGGGATTGGGAATGAGCAGTTCTTC. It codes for CAWSQRQGIGNEQFF.